This TCR beta chain appears in the sequencing data of a study of human T cells and chemical hapten exposure. Overall study: There were per-sample TCR yield variations, arising mainly from small pooled library volume differences. Study observations and caveats: Once DPC sensitization occurred, TCRs above 1 in 1000 frequency showed no change.

The library gave individual cDNA molecules unique molecular identifiers. Original processing notes: There were a median of roughly 100,000 TCRs per sample, with a range from about 20,000 to 700,000. TCRdb re-called the 5' RACE reads through MiXCR, storing one row per CDR3 protein. In this record, the V and J calls reflect TCRdb's handling and not the investigators' own analysis. Here the sample spans more than 60,000 distinct CDR3 sequences, 15% to 20% being singletons. Trimming took 5 bases from V and 5 from J, leaving 16 bases between them. Looked up from germline, CDR1 is SEHNR and CDR2 is FQNEAQ (reference sequence). The length of the CDR3 is 15 residues. Whole blood that had not been fractionated was the source of extracted total RNA. Of note for this clonotype: The antigen is undetermined.

The rearrangement uses TRBV7-9 and TRBJ1-5; D is possibly TRBD1 (5 bases). This clonotype originated in a female donor in good health. The CDR3 loop is CASSRDSPGDQPQHF. CDR3 coding DNA: TGTGCCAGCAGCCGGGACTCTCCTGGAGATCAGCCCCAGCATTTT. Full variable domain (missing parts from reference TRBV7-9 and TRBJ1-5): DTGVSQNPRHKITKRGQNVTFRCDPISEHNRLYWYRQTLGQGPEFLTYFQNEAQLEKSRLLSDRFSAERPKGSFSTLEIQRTEQGDSAMYLCASSRDSPGDQPQHFGDGTRLSIL.